One and the same sample provided the 25 T cell receptor beta chains below, sequenced in a study of memory CD4+ T cells and cytomegalovirus serostatus. Clones were sequenced by immunoSEQ multiplex PCR, and TCRdb holds only the in-frame ones, with some missing. The sample lists 55,000 to 60,000 clones, about 81% seen once, with approximately 1% in the top ten. The sort gate was single viable CD3+CD4+CD8-CD45RO+ cells for memory CD4+ T cells. Specimen: memory CD4+ T cells from blood. The receptor set was obtained from an adult in good health and CMV-seronegative.

V and J are TRBV5-1 and TRBJ2-2; 13 bases line up with TRBD2. Germline-derived CDR1 and CDR2 are SGHRS and YFSETQ. The V and J ends lost 3 bases and 0 bases, in that order; junction bases with no gene match: 2. The CDR3 length is 17 residues. CDR3 sequence reads: CASSWTSGSPNTGELFF. The CDR3 region has the DNA TGCGCCAGCAGCTGGACTAGCGGGAGTCCGAACACCGGGGAGCTGTTTTTT. Complete variable domain (other parts from reference TRBV5-1 and TRBJ2-2): KAGVTQTPRYLIKTRGQQVTLSCSPISGHRSVSWYQQTPGQGLQFLFEYFSETQRNKGNFPGRFSGRQFSNSRSEMNVSTLELGDSALYLCASSWTSGSPNTGELFFGEGSRLTVL.

The genes are TRBV27 and TRBJ2-5, with TRBD2 as a possible D gene (6 bases). The CDR3 contains 15 residues. With 7 bases removed from V and 5 bases from J, the gap between germline ends came to 20 bases. In germline, CDR1 is MNHEY, CDR2 SMNVEV (reference sequence). In DNA, the CDR3 is TGTGCCAGCAAACCATGGAGGGCCCGGGGGGAGACCCAGTACTTC. This sequence encodes CASKPWRARGETQYF.

CDR3 bases: TGTGCCAGCAACGAACCGGGACAGGGGGCTTTTGGCTACACCTTC. Translation: CASNEPGQGAFGYTF. The rearrangement links TRBV6-5 to TRBJ1-2; 12 positions match TRBD1. CDR1 is MNHEY, CDR2 SVGAGI, per germline. The CDR3 spans 15 residues. J gave up 7 bases and V 7 bases, and 10 bases lay outside the gene matches.

The chain couples TRBV2 to TRBJ1-2; D perhaps matches TRBD1 (5 bases). Trimming pared 7 bases from V and 8 bases from J, leaving 20 bases between. CDR1 is SNHLY and CDR2 is FYNNEI in the germline V gene. The CDR3 has 14 amino acids. DNA of the CDR3: TGTGCCAGCACCGAGAGGGGCAACTCTGGGGGCTACACCTTC. Its translation is CASTERGNSGGYTF.

The rearrangement uses TRBV5-4 and TRBJ2-3; D is perhaps TRBD2 (6 bases). The CDR3 has 16 residues. The V and J ends lost 6 bases and 1 base respectively, with 18 bases between them. CDR1 is SGHNT and CDR2 is YYREEE in the germline V gene (reference sequence). CDR3 sequence: CASMFMEGGGTDTQYF. CDR3 bases: TGTGCCAGCATGTTTATGGAGGGCGGGGGCACAGATACGCAGTATTTT. Drawing the rest from reference TRBV5-4 and TRBJ2-3, the complete variable domain is ETGVTQSPTHLIKTRGQQVTLRCSSQSGHNTVSWYQQALGQGPQFIFQYYREEENGRGNFPPRFSGLQFPNYSSELNVNALELDDSALYLCASMFMEGGGTDTQYFGPGTRLTVL.

This chain links TRBV11-2 with TRBJ1-2, with 9 bases identical to TRBD1. V lost 5 bases and J lost 0; bases outside the gene matches: 1. Germline V CDR1 and CDR2: SGHAT, FQNNGV. CDR3 length: 14 residues. In DNA form, the CDR3 reads TGTGCCAGCAGCCGACAGGGGGCTAACTATGGCTACACCTTC. As protein: CASSRQGANYGYTF. Together with reference TRBV11-2 and TRBJ1-2, the CDR3 gives the full variable domain: EAGVAQSPRYKIIEKRQSVAFWCNPISGHATLYWYQQILGQGPKLLIQFQNNGVVDDSQLPKDRFSAERLKGVDSTLKIQPAKLEDSAVYLCASSRQGANYGYTFGSGTRLTVV.

The CDR3 DNA reads TGTGCCAGCCAGGCCGGGGGGACTAACTATGGCTACACCTTC. Protein: CASQAGGTNYGYTF. V and J are TRBV18 and TRBJ1-2; D possibly corresponds to TRBD1 (5 bases). Trimming pared 8 bases from V and 0 bases from J, leaving 13 bases between. The CDR3 length is 14 residues. Per the germline V gene, CDR1 is KGHSH and CDR2 is LQKENI.

The chain couples TRBV7-9 to TRBJ1-2, with D possibly being TRBD1 (6 bases). Germline values: CDR1 SEHNR, CDR2 FQNEAQ (reference sequence). This CDR3 has 15 amino acids. Trimming removed 1 base from V and 4 bases from J, with 13 bases in between. The CDR3 DNA follows: TGTGCCAGCAGCTTAGACAGGGAGGTATTCTATGGCTACACCTTC. Its protein product is CASSLDREVFYGYTF.

The chain joins TRBV6-6 to TRBJ1-5; weak D call: TRBD1 (6 bases). This CDR3 has 13 residues. CDR1 is MNHNY and CDR2 is SVGAGI in the germline V gene (reference sequence). V lost 4 bases and J 6 bases, leaving 10 bases between the germline ends. The CDR3 bases are TGTGCCAGCAGTTTTCAGGGGTCTCAGCCCCAGCATTTT. Amino acid sequence: CASSFQGSQPQHF.

V is TRBV12-5 and J is TRBJ2-5; D might be TRBD2 (6 bases). CDR1 and CDR2 from the germline V gene are LGHNT and FRNRAP. This CDR3 spans 15 amino acids. Trimming removed 2 bases from V and 0 bases from J, with 10 bases in between. CDR3 nucleotide sequence: TGTGCTAGTGGTTTGTCGCGGGGAGACCAAGAGACCCAGTACTTC. Amino acid sequence: CASGLSRGDQETQYF.

For the CDR3, the DNA is TGTGCCAGCAGTTACGGAGGGCCCCAGCCCCAGCATTTT. It yields the protein CASSYGGPQPQHF. V gene TRBV6-6 combines with J gene TRBJ1-5, with D unclear. Trimming pared 2 bases from V and 7 bases from J, leaving 9 bases between. Germline CDR1 is MNHNY and CDR2 is SVGAGI (reference sequence). The CDR3 is 13 amino acids.

The chain recombines TRBV19 with TRBJ1-1; D may be TRBD1 (5 bases). V lost 8 bases to trimming and J lost 4 bases, with 23 bases between them. Germline CDR1 and CDR2: LNHDA and SQIVND (reference sequence). This CDR3 region has 16 residues. The CDR3: CASETQASRAVTEAFF. The CDR3 coding sequence is TGTGCCAGTGAGACCCAAGCGAGCAGGGCGGTCACTGAAGCTTTCTTT.

This clone appeared once. The V gene is TRBV6-5, the J gene TRBJ1-2, with D perhaps TRBD1 (5 bases). Trimming cost V 4 bases and J 8 bases, with 14 bases left between them. The germline V gene encodes CDR1 MNHEY and CDR2 SVGAGI. The CDR3 runs 13 residues. The CDR3: CASSFGQTGGYTF. The DNA of the CDR3 is TGTGCCAGCAGTTTCGGACAAACAGGCGGCTACACCTTC.

A single count supports this clone. V gene TRBV19 combines with J gene TRBJ1-1; 8 positions agree with TRBD1. V lost 7 bases and J lost 0; bases outside the gene matches: 1. This CDR3 region has 13 residues. The germline V gene has CDR1 LNHDA and CDR2 SQIVND (reference sequence). CDR3 coding DNA: TGTGCCAGTAAGACAGGGGTGAACACTGAAGCTTTCTTT. Translated: CASKTGVNTEAFF.

The genes are TRBV18 and TRBJ1-1, with unresolved D. V lost 4 bases and J lost 0, with 9 bases in between. Germline V lookup: CDR1 KGHSH, CDR2 LQKENI. The CDR3 is 14 residues long. The CDR3 DNA is TGTGCCAGCTCACGGGAGGACTTGAACACTGAAGCTTTCTTT. Residues: CASSREDLNTEAFF. Supplemented by reference TRBV18 and TRBJ1-1, the full variable domain reads NAGVMQNPRHLVRRRGQEARLRCSPMKGHSHVYWYRQLPEEGLKFMVYLQKENIIDESGMPKERFSAEFPKEGPSILRIQQVVRGDSAAYFCASSREDLNTEAFFGQGTRLTVV.

Here the CDR3 DNA reads TGTGCCGTGAAGGACCTCCTAAGTCAAGCTTTCTTT. Its protein product is CAVKDLLSQAFF. The J gene is TRBJ1-1, the V gene TRBV10-3, with D unresolved. Germline V gives CDR1 ENHRY, CDR2 SYGVKD. Trimming took 11 bases from V and 9 from J, leaving 19 bases between them. The CDR3 length is 12 residues.

This clone was seen only a few times. The chain recombines TRBV9 with TRBJ2-1; 10 bases line up with TRBD2. This CDR3 has 15 amino acids. V lost 4 bases and J lost 2; bases outside the gene matches: 3. Germline-derived CDR1 and CDR2 are SGDLS and YYNGEE. The CDR3 sequence is CASSRTSGAYNEQFF. The CDR3 region has the DNA TGTGCCAGCAGCAGGACTAGCGGAGCCTACAATGAGCAGTTCTTC.

This clone occurred a few times. The chain couples TRBV14 to TRBJ2-7; TRBD1 aligns across 9 bases. V was pared by 3 bases and J by 7 bases, with 10 bases of the junction left unmatched. This CDR3 region has 15 residues. Looked up from germline, CDR1 is SGHDN and CDR2 is FVKESK. The CDR3 is CASSQPNRGRREQYF. The CDR3 DNA reads as TGTGCCAGCAGCCAGCCCAACAGGGGGCGTAGGGAGCAGTACTTC.

The chain couples TRBV11-3 to TRBJ1-1, with TRBD1 identical over 7 bases. The germline V gene has CDR1 SGHNT and CDR2 YENEEA. This CDR3 is 13 amino acids long. V trimming: 5 bases; J trimming: 5 bases; junction bases outside the gene matches: 5. The chain's CDR3 is CASSKGAWTEAFF. The CDR3 DNA reads as TGTGCCAGCAGCAAGGGGGCTTGGACTGAAGCTTTCTTT.

The genes are TRBV4-2 and TRBJ1-2; D gene unclear. Trimming left V 0 bases short and J 4 bases short, with 18 bases between. The CDR3 is 17 amino acids. Per the germline V gene, CDR1 is LGHNA and CDR2 is YNFKEQ. CDR3 DNA sequence: TGTGCCAGCAGCCAAGATTCGGGCCGGCGCCCGTTCTATGGCTACACCTTC. Its translation is CASSQDSGRRPFYGYTF.

The chain combines TRBV21-1 with TRBJ1-4; TRBD1, as called in the table, went unchecked against the DNA. TRBV21-1 is shown as a pseudogene. This CDR3 region has 15 residues. The CDR3 is CASSKVGQGYEKLFF. CDR3 DNA: TGTGCCAGCAGCAAAGTCGGACAGGGGTATGAAAAACTGTTTTTT.

This chain links TRBV11-2 with TRBJ1-1; D not certain. Trimming removed 0 bases at V and 8 bases at J, with 10 bases between. The germline V gene has CDR1 SGHAT and CDR2 FQNNGV. This CDR3 is built from 13 residues. CDR3 sequence (DNA): TGTGCCAGCAGCTTAGAACAGTCTGCGGAAGCTTTCTTT. Amino acids: CASSLEQSAEAFF.

The genes are TRBV5-6 and TRBJ1-1; 10 bases map to TRBD1. Germline lookup yields CDR1 SGHDT and CDR2 YYEEEE. V lost 5 bases to trimming and J lost 1 base; unmatched junction nucleotides: 2. The CDR3 extends over 14 amino acids. The CDR3 here is CASSRQGANTEAFF. The CDR3 bases are TGTGCCAGCAGTCGACAGGGGGCGAACACTGAAGCTTTCTTT.

In this sample, this clone turned up once. J is TRBJ2-2 and V is TRBV5-6; 10 bases fit TRBD2. CDR3 size: 15 residues. The trim removed 6 bases at V and 5 bases at J, leaving 7 bases unmatched. Per germline, CDR1 SGHDT and CDR2 YYEEEE. CDR3 sequence reads: CASTGLAALTGELFF. The CDR3 region has the DNA TGTGCCAGCACCGGACTAGCGGCACTAACCGGGGAGCTGTTTTTT.

The chain is built from TRBV6-1 and TRBJ1-2, with a tentative D call TRBD1 (6 bases). Germline V gene data show CDR1 as MNHNS and CDR2 as SASEGT. V was pared by 10 bases and J by 5 bases, with 14 bases between. This CDR3 is 12 amino acids long. The CDR3 here is CATAPGQYGYTF. CDR3 in DNA: TGTGCCACTGCCCCAGGACAGTATGGCTACACCTTC.